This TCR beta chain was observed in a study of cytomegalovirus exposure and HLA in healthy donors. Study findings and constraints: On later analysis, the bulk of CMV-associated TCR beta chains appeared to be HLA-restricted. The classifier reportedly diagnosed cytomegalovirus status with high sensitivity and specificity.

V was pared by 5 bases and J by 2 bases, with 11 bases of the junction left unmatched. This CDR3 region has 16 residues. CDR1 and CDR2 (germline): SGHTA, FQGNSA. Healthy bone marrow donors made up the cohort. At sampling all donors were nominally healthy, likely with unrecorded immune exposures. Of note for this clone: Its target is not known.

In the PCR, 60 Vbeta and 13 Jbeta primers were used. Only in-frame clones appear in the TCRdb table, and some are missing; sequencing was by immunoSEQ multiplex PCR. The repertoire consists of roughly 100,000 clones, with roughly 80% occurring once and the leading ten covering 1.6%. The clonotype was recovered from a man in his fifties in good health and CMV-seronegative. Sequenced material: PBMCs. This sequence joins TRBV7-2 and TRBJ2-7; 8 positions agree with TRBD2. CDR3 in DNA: TGTGCCAGCAGCATGTCTGGTCGGGGGGGCCCCTACGAGCAGTACTTC. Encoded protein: CASSMSGRGGPYEQYF.